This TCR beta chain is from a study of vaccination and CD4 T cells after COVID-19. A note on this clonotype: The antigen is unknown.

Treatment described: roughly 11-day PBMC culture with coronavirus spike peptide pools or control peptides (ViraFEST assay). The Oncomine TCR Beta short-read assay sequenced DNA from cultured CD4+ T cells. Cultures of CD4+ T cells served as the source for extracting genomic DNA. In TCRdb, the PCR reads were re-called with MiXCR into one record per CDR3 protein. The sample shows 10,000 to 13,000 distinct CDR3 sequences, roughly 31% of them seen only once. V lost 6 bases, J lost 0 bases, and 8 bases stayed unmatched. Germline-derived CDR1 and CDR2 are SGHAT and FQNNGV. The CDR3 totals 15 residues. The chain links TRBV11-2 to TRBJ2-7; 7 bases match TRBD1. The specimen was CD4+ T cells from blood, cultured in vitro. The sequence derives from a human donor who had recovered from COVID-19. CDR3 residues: CASRSTGYGSYEQYF. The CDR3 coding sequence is TGTGCCAGCAGGTCGACAGGGTATGGCTCCTACGAGCAGTACTTC.